These 3 T cell receptor beta chains were sequenced from one sample in a study of shared clonotypes between healthy human individuals. Clones were sequenced by immunoSEQ multiplex PCR, and TCRdb holds only the in-frame ones, with some missing. The repertoire consists of about 730,000 clones, with 55% to 75% occurring once and the leading ten covering 1.8%. Material: memory CD4+ T cells sorted from blood. Subset here: CD45RA-negative fraction. These receptors were taken from a woman aged 25 to 39 in good health.

This chain connects TRBV27 to TRBJ2-5; D gene unclear. The CDR3 has 13 amino acids. Germline CDR1 is MNHEY and CDR2 is SMNVEV (reference sequence). The V gene lost 0 bases and the J gene lost 5 bases, with 7 bases spanning the gap. The CDR3 region has the DNA TGTGCCAGCAGTTTATCGAGTCCGGAGACCCAGTACTTC. Protein sequence: CASSLSSPETQYF.

The V call is TRBV14, the J call TRBJ2-3, with D possibly TRBD1 on 5 matching bases. Germline-derived CDR1 and CDR2 are SGHDN and FVKESK. The CDR3 extends over 17 amino acids. Trimming took 2 bases from V and 0 from J, leaving 15 bases between them. CDR3 sequence reads: CASSQLGVRASTDTQYF. In DNA form, the CDR3 reads TGTGCCAGCAGCCAACTAGGGGTCCGGGCTAGCACAGATACGCAGTATTTT. The variable domain in full, completed from reference TRBV14 and TRBJ2-3, reads EAGVTQFPSHSVIEKGQTVTLRCDPISGHDNLYWYRRVMGKEIKFLLHFVKESKQDESGMPNNRFLAERTGGTYSTLKVQPAELEDSGVYFCASSQLGVRASTDTQYFGPGTRLTVL.

V and J are TRBV5-1 and TRBJ1-4; maybe TRBD1 (5 bases). Germline lookup yields CDR1 SGHRS and CDR2 YFSETQ. V dropped 5 bases and J dropped 7 bases, with 15 bases sitting between them. This CDR3 contains 14 residues. The CDR3: CASRPQAMGEKLFF. CDR3 bases: TGCGCCAGCAGACCACAGGCAATGGGTGAAAAACTGTTTTTT.